The next 3 T cell receptor beta chains were all read from a single sample in a study of identical twins. TCRdb reprocessed the 5' RACE reads with MiXCR, giving one entry per CDR3 protein. The table includes hundreds of thousands of distinct CDR3 sequences, 15% to 20% detected once. The data also belong to a second study, concerning T cells expressing NK-cell markers.

Material: PBMCs. Receptors originate from a woman younger than 30 in good health.

The J gene is TRBJ1-5, the V gene TRBV5-1; D may be TRBD1 (6 bases). The CDR3 spans 14 residues. CDR1 and CDR2 (germline): SGHRS, YFSETQ. Trimming stripped 4 bases from V and 5 bases from J, with 13 bases between. CDR3 amino acids: CASSAEGGYQPQHF. CDR3 coding DNA: TGCGCCAGCAGCGCCGAAGGGGGGTATCAGCCCCAGCATTTT.

V and J are TRBV12-3 or TRBV12-4 and TRBJ1-4; D ambiguous. CDR3 size: 14 residues. Trimming removed 2 bases from V and 2 bases from J, with 6 bases in between. The CDR3 DNA sequence: TGTGCCAGCAGTTTAACGGTTACTAATGAAAAACTGTTTTTT. Amino acids: CASSLTVTNEKLFF.

This chain links TRBV3-1 with TRBJ2-1, with a possible D match to TRBD1 (6 bases). CDR3 length: 15 residues. Per germline, CDR1 LGHDT and CDR2 YNNKEL (reference sequence). Deletions cut 0 bases from V and 8 bases from J, with 14 bases between. The CDR3 DNA follows: TGTGCCAGCAGCCAAGATTCAGGGGTTGGGTATGAGCAGTTCTTC. Translated, it gives CASSQDSGVGYEQFF.